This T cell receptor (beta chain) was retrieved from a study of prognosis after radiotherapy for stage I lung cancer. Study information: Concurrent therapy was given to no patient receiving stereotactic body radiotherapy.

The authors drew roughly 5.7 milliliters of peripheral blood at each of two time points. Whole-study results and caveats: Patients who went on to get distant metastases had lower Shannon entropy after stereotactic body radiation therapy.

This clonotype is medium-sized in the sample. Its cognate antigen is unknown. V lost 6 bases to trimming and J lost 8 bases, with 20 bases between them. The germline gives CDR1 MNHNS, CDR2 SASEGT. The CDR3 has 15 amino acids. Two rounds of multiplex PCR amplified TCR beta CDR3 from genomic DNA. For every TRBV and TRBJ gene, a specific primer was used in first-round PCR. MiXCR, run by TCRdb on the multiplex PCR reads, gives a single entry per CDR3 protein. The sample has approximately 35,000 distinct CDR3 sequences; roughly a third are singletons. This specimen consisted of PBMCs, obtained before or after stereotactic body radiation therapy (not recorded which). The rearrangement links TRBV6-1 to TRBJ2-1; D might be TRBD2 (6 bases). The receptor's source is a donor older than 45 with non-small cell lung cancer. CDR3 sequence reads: CASRPRDRETDEQFF. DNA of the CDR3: TGTGCCAGCAGACCCCGGGATCGGGAGACGGATGAGCAGTTCTTC.